This T cell receptor (beta chain) was identified during a study of technical replicates of blood from several donors. The length of the CDR3 is 13 residues. Germline V gene data show CDR1 as LNHNV and CDR2 as YYDKDF (reference sequence). The ends were cut back, 3 bases at V and 5 bases at J, with 10 bases in the middle. Sequencing used immunoSEQ multiplex PCR; TCRdb keeps in-frame clones, though not all of them. The sample includes about 88,000 clones, approximately 94% of them seen just once. J is TRBJ2-5 and V is TRBV15, with D maybe TRBD2 (5 bases). Source material: T cells isolated from PBMCs. The clonotype comes from a human donor in good health. The CDR3 bases are TGTGCCACCAGCAGGGGAGTTGGGGAGACCCAGTACTTC. This sequence encodes CATSRGVGETQYF. Full variable domain (rest looked up from reference TRBV15 and TRBJ2-5): DAMVIQNPRYQVTQFGKPVTLSCSQTLNHNVMYWYQQKSSQAPKLLFHYYDKDFNNEADTPDNFQSRRPNTSFCFLDIRSPGLGDTAMYLCATSRGVGETQYFGPGTRLLVL.